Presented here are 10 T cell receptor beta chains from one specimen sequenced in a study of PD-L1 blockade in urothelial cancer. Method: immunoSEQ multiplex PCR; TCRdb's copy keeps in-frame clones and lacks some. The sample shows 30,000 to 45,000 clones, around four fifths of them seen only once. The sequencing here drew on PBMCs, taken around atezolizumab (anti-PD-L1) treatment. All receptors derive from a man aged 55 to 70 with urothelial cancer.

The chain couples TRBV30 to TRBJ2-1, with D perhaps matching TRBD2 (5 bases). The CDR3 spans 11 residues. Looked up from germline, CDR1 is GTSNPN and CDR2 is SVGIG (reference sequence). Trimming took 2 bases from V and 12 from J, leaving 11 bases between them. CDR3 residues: CAWSPLRGQFF. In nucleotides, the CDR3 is TGTGCCTGGAGTCCCCTTCGGGGGCAGTTCTTC.

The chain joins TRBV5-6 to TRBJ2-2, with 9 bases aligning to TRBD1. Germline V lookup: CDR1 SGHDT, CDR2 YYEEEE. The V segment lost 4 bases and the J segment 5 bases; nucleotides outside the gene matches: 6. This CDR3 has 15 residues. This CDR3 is CASSTYGTGTGELFF. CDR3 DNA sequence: TGTGCCAGCAGCACTTACGGGACAGGGACCGGGGAGCTGTTTTTT.

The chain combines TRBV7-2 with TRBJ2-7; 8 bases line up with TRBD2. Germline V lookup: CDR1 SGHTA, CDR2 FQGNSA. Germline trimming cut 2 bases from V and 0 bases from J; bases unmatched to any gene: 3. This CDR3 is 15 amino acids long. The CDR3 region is CASSLSGGPSYEQYF. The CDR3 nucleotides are TGTGCCAGCAGCTTAAGCGGGGGTCCCTCCTACGAGCAGTACTTC.

CDR3 protein: CATRTDLNYGYTF. The CDR3 DNA reads as TGCGCCACCAGGACAGACCTTAACTATGGCTACACCTTC. The chain joins TRBV5-1 to TRBJ1-2; D might be TRBD1 (6 bases). The CDR3 is made up of 13 amino acids. Germline loops: CDR1 SGHRS, CDR2 YFSETQ. With 9 bases removed from V and 1 base from J, the gap between germline ends came to 13 bases.

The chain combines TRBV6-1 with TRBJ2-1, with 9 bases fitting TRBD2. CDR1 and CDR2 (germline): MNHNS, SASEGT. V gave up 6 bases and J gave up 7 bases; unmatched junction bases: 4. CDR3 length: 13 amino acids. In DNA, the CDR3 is TGTGCCAGCAGACCTACTAGCGGGAATGAGCAGTTCTTC. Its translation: CASRPTSGNEQFF.

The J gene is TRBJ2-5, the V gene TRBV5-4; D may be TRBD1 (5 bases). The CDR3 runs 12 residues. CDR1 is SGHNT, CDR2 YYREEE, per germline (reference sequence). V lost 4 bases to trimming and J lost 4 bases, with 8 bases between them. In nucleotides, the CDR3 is TGTGCCAGCAGCCTAGGGGCAGAGACCCAGTACTTC. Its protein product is CASSLGAETQYF. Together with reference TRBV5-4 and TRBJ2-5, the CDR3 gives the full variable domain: ETGVTQSPTHLIKTRGQQVTLRCSSQSGHNTVSWYQQALGQGPQFIFQYYREEENGRGNFPPRFSGLQFPNYSSELNVNALELDDSALYLCASSLGAETQYFGPGTRLLVL.

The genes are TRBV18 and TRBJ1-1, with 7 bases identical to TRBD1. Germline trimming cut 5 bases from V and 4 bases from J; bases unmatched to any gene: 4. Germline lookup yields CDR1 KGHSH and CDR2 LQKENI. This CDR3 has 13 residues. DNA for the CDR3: TGTGCCAGCTCAGAGCGACAGGGCACTGAAGCTTTCTTT. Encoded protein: CASSERQGTEAFF.

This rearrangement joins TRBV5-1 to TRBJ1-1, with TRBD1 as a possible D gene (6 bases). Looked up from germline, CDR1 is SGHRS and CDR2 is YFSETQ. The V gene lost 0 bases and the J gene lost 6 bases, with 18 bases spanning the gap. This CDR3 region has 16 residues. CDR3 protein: CASSLGPQPGESEAFF. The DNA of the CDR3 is TGCGCCAGCAGCTTGGGTCCGCAGCCAGGGGAGTCTGAAGCTTTCTTT.

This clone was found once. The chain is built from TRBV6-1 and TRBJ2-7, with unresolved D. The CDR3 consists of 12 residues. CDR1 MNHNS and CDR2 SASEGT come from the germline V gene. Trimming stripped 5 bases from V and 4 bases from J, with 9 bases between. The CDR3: CASSPRRYEQYF. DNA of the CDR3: TGTGCCAGCAGTCCTCGGCGGTACGAGCAGTACTTC.

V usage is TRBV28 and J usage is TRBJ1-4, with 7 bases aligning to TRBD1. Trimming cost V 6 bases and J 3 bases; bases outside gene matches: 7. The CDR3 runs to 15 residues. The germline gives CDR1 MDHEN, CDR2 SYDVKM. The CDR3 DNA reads TGTGCCAGCAGCCGCTACAGGGGTGCTAATGAAAAACTGTTTTTT. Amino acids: CASSRYRGANEKLFF.